The rows below give T cell receptor beta chains drawn from one sample of a study of PD-1 blockade in classical Hodgkin lymphoma. Clones were read by immunoSEQ multiplex PCR, and TCRdb kept only the in-frame ones, dropping some. The sample records 90,000 to 140,000 clones, roughly 87% being singletons. The input for sequencing was peripheral blood mononuclear cells (PBMCs), taken before the fourth cycle of nivolumab. The receptors were gathered from a human donor with classical Hodgkin lymphoma. CDR3s include the opening cysteine and the closing phenylalanine or tryptophan. A D gene is named only where the DNA matches it firmly. Some rows mark clone size as missing; the rest say once, few, many or name a class of expanded clone.

v_gene	j_gene	abundance	d_gene	CDR3aa	CDR3nt
TRBV2	TRBJ1-2	.	.	CASSGYMGDGYTF	TGTGCCAGCAGTGGGTATATGGGCGATGGCTACACCTTC
TRBV5-6	TRBJ1-2	.	.	CASSSRVGYGYTF	TGTGCCAGCAGCTCCAGGGTGGGCTATGGCTACACCTTC
TRBV7-2	TRBJ1-3	few	.	CASSPSVTNTIYF	TGTGCCAGCAGCCCAAGCGTCACCAACACCATATATTTT
TRBV7-9	TRBJ1-1	.	TRBD1	CASTRDRVKGTEAFF	TGTGCCAGCACCCGGGACAGGGTCAAGGGCACTGAAGCTTTCTTT
TRBV6-5	TRBJ2-4	.	.	CASRISWGPVNIQYF	TGTGCCAGCAGAATCTCTTGGGGGCCAGTAAACATTCAGTACTTC
TRBV19	TRBJ1-1	.	.	CASSIRTSTEAFF	TGTGCCAGTAGTATAAGGACTAGCACTGAAGCTTTCTTT
TRBV7-9	TRBJ2-5	.	.	CASSPSRRGSQETQYF	TGTGCCAGCAGCCCTAGTCGGAGGGGATCCCAAGAGACCCAGTACTTC
TRBV10-2	TRBJ1-2	.	.	CASSSGPNYGYTF	TGCGCCAGCAGCTCGGGACCGAACTATGGCTACACCTTC
TRBV11-2	TRBJ1-1	.	.	CASSLVAVRTNTEAFF	TGTGCCAGCAGCTTAGTCGCGGTAAGGACGAACACTGAAGCTTTCTTT
TRBV30	TRBJ1-5	.	.	CAWKNQPQHF	TGTGCCTGGAAAAATCAGCCCCAGCATTTT
TRBV30	TRBJ2-3	.	.	CAWREWVADTQYF	TGTGCCTGGAGAGAATGGGTGGCAGATACGCAGTATTTT
TRBV6-1	TRBJ2-3	.	.	CASSPRLDAQYF	TGTGCCAGCAGCCCTAGACTAGATGCGCAGTATTTT
TRBV29-1	TRBJ2-2	.	TRBD2	CSVKRENLNTGELFF	TGCAGCGTTAAGCGGGAGAATTTGAACACCGGGGAGCTGTTTTTT
TRBV5-4	TRBJ2-7	.	TRBD2	CASSLGGLAGYEQYF	TGTGCCAGCAGCTTGGGGGGACTAGCCGGCTACGAGCAGTACTTC
TRBV7-9	TRBJ1-1	.	TRBD1	CASSNQDREAFF	TGTGCCAGCAGCAACCAGGACAGGGAAGCTTTCTTT
TRBV19	TRBJ2-7	.	.	CASSISASSYEQYF	TGTGCCAGTAGTATAAGCGCTTCGTCCTACGAGCAGTACTTC
TRBV2	TRBJ2-2	.	TRBD2	CASSRTSGKAYTGELFF	TGTGCCAGCAGTAGGACTAGCGGGAAAGCGTACACCGGGGAGCTGTTTTTT
TRBV28	TRBJ1-3	once	TRBD1	CASSLGTDPGNTIYF	TGTGCCAGCAGTCTAGGGACAGACCCTGGAAACACCATATATTTT
TRBV5-5	TRBJ2-1	.	.	CASSPSWEEQFF	TGTGCCAGCAGTCCTTCCTGGGAGGAGCAGTTCTTC
TRBV6-1	TRBJ2-7	.	.	CASSEASGSYEQYF	TGTGCCAGCAGTGAAGCTAGCGGCTCCTACGAGCAGTACTTC
TRBV28	TRBJ1-4	.	TRBD1	CASSLGGDRVAKLFF	TGTGCCAGCAGTTTGGGCGGGGACAGGGTGGCAAAACTGTTTTTT
TRBV18	TRBJ1-2	.	.	CASSPSGGADGYTF	TGTGCCAGCTCACCATCGGGGGGCGCCGATGGCTACACCTTC
TRBV6-5	TRBJ1-1	.	.	CATKNPGVNRPEAFF	TGTGCCACCAAGAACCCGGGGGTGAACAGGCCTGAAGCTTTCTTT
TRBV11-2	TRBJ2-5	.	.	CASRRRYQETQYF	TGTGCCAGCCGACGGCGGTACCAAGAGACCCAGTACTTC
TRBV7-9	TRBJ2-7	once	TRBD1	CASSLEGQAIEQYF	TGTGCCAGCAGCTTAGAGGGACAGGCTATCGAGCAGTACTTC
TRBV5-1	TRBJ2-7	.	.	CASSLGVYEQYF	TGCGCCAGCAGCTTGGGAGTCTACGAGCAGTACTTC
TRBV5-1	TRBJ2-7	.	TRBD1	CASSSGTGPFYEQYF	TGCGCCAGCAGCTCCGGGACAGGCCCCTTCTACGAGCAGTACTTC
TRBV19	TRBJ2-1	.	TRBD2	CASNKREVANEQFF	TGTGCCAGTAATAAGCGGGAGGTGGCCAATGAGCAGTTCTTC
TRBV7-9	TRBJ2-5	.	.	CASSPPGPGAETQYF	TGTGCCAGCAGCCCCCCCGGGCCGGGGGCAGAGACCCAGTACTTC
TRBV19	TRBJ1-2	once	.	CASSISRVRGYTF	TGTGCCAGTAGTATAAGCCGGGTCCGAGGCTACACCTTC
TRBV5-1	TRBJ2-1	once	TRBD2	CASSLLIAASGLEYEQFF	TGCGCCAGCAGCTTGTTGATCGCGGCTAGCGGGTTGGAGTATGAGCAGTTCTTC
TRBV2	TRBJ1-2	.	.	CASSEEQGANYGYTF	TGTGCCAGCAGTGAAGAACAGGGCGCTAACTATGGCTACACCTTC
TRBV7-2	TRBJ2-5	.	.	CASSSPLGTQETQYF	TGTGCCAGCAGCTCACCCCTGGGGACTCAAGAGACCCAGTACTTC
TRBV6-5	TRBJ2-5	.	.	CASSYGGGVQETQYF	TGTGCCAGCAGTTACGGGGGAGGTGTCCAAGAGACCCAGTACTTC
TRBV28	TRBJ2-2	.	.	CASSNGHFAGELFF	TGTGCCAGCAGCAATGGACACTTCGCCGGGGAGCTGTTTTTT
TRBV4-1	TRBJ2-5	.	.	CASSQGEGYETQYF	TGCGCCAGCAGCCAAGGAGAGGGGTATGAGACCCAGTACTTC
TRBV5-1	TRBJ1-4	.	TRBD1	CASSVVGTGNEKLFF	TGCGCCAGCAGCGTGGTGGGGACAGGGAATGAAAAACTGTTTTTT
TRBV29-1	TRBJ2-5	.	.	CSNQLGETQYF	TGCAGCAATCAGTTGGGGGAGACCCAGTACTTC
TRBV5-6	TRBJ2-5	.	.	CASSYRGTWETQYF	TGTGCCAGCAGCTACCGGGGGACGTGGGAGACCCAGTACTTC
TRBV7-2	TRBJ2-4	.	TRBD2	CASSSGRANIQYF	TGTGCCAGCAGTAGCGGGAGGGCAAACATTCAGTACTTC
TRBV6-5	TRBJ1-1	.	.	CASSYRVYAGDTEAFF	TGTGCCAGCAGTTACCGCGTCTACGCCGGGGACACTGAAGCTTTCTTT
TRBV19	TRBJ2-1	.	.	CASVTKDYNEQFF	TGTGCCAGTGTAACAAAAGACTACAATGAGCAGTTCTTC
TRBV6-6	TRBJ1-1	.	TRBD1	CASSYRGQGNTEAFF	TGTGCCAGCAGTTACAGGGGGCAAGGGAACACTGAAGCTTTCTTT
TRBV6-6	TRBJ2-3	.	.	CASSYDSGTDTQYF	TGTGCCAGCAGTTACGATAGTGGCACAGATACGCAGTATTTT
TRBV15	TRBJ2-3	.	TRBD2	CATSRGLAGDTDTQYF	TGTGCCACCAGCAGAGGACTAGCGGGAGACACAGATACGCAGTATTTT
TRBV10-3	TRBJ2-1	once	TRBD2	CAISDPMREGRGEQFF	TGTGCCATCAGCGACCCCATGCGGGAGGGCCGAGGTGAGCAGTTCTTC
TRBV2	TRBJ2-2	.	.	CASSRAGARTGELFF	TGTGCCAGCAGCCGAGCGGGTGCCCGCACCGGGGAGCTGTTTTTT
TRBV5-6	TRBJ2-5	.	.	CASSPPETAQETQYF	TGTGCCAGCAGCCCTCCGGAGACGGCCCAAGAGACCCAGTACTTC
TRBV6-5	TRBJ2-7	few	.	CASSAGVELGEQYF	TGTGCCAGCAGTGCGGGCGTGGAACTCGGCGAGCAGTACTTC
TRBV7-7	TRBJ1-1	.	.	CASSFVAAFF	TGTGCTAGCAGCTTTGTAGCGGCTTTCTTT